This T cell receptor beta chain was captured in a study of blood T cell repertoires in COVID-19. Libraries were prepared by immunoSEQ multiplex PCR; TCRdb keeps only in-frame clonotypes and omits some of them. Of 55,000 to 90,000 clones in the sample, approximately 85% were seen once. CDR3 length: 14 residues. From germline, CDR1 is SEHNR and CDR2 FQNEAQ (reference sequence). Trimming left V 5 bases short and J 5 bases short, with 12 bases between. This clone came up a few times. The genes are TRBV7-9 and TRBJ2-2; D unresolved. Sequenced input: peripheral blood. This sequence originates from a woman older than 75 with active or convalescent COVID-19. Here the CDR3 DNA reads TGTGCCAGCAGCCGAAGGAGTGTTACCGGGGAGCTGTTTTTT. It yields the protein CASSRRSVTGELFF.